The clone carrying this TCR beta chain was detected once. Participants, about 18 to 95 years old, spanned around 26 US areas. Participants' reported clinical history set cohort assignment. Recovery meant two consecutive negative NP/OP PCR tests, professional clearance, or resolved symptoms. This specimen belongs to a study of blood T cell repertoires in COVID-19. V was trimmed by 4 bases and J by 1 base, leaving 13 bases between them. Per germline, CDR1 MDHEN and CDR2 SYDVKM. The CDR3 sequence is 15 residues long. Libraries were prepared by immunoSEQ multiplex PCR; TCRdb keeps only in-frame clonotypes and omits some of them. The sample holds 300,000 to 400,000 clones; approximately 88% are singletons and the top ten take approximately 4.7%.

This receptor was identified in a man in his sixties who had recovered from COVID-19. This chain joins TRBV28 and TRBJ2-5; the D gene is possibly TRBD2 (6 bases). The sample was PBMCs or T cells enriched from blood (not recorded which). The CDR3 region has the DNA TGTGCCAGCAGTTCTCATGCCGGGGGCCAAGAGACCCAGTACTTC. Its protein product is CASSSHAGGQETQYF.